The 20 T cell receptor beta chains listed next were all sequenced from one sample in a study of T cell changes during pregnancy in multiple sclerosis. Produced via immunoSEQ multiplex PCR; TCRdb's table is partial and in-frame only. The sample has approximately 11,000 clones, 80% to 90% seen once. The specimen comprised CD8+ T cells from peripheral blood mononuclear cells, sampled in the first trimester of pregnancy. These receptor sequences come from a female donor in good health, enrolled as a control in a pregnancy study.

Here the CDR3 reads CATSRDQEGSPLHF. As DNA, the CDR3 is TGTGCCACCAGCAGAGATCAGGAAGGTTCACCCCTCCACTTT. This sequence joins TRBV15 and TRBJ1-6, with D uncertain. The germline V gene encodes CDR1 LNHNV and CDR2 YYDKDF (reference sequence). The ends were cut back, 0 bases at V and 9 bases at J, with 9 bases in the middle. CDR3 length: 14 amino acids.

The rearrangement uses TRBV4-3 and TRBJ2-7, with 10 positions matching TRBD1. V trimming: 0 bases; J trimming: 4 bases; junction bases outside the gene matches: 6. Germline CDR1 LGHNA, CDR2 YSLEER. This CDR3 is built from 16 residues. The CDR3: CASSQEPPGQGYEQYF. DNA for the CDR3: TGCGCCAGCAGCCAAGAACCCCCGGGACAGGGGTACGAGCAGTACTTC.

This chain connects TRBV19 to TRBJ2-7; 10 bases agree with TRBD1. Trimming at V came to 7 bases and at J to 1 base, leaving 4 bases not matched to a gene. CDR1 is LNHDA and CDR2 is SQIVND in the germline V gene (reference sequence). The CDR3 length is 14 residues. The CDR3 sequence: CASTPGQGSYEQYF. The CDR3 DNA sequence: TGTGCCAGTACTCCGGGACAGGGGTCCTACGAGCAGTACTTC. The full variable domain, its missing parts supplied by reference TRBV19 and TRBJ2-7, is DGGITQSPKYLFRKEGQNVTLSCEQNLNHDAMYWYRQDPGQGLRLIYYSQIVNDFQKGDIAEGYSVSREKKESFPLTVTSAQKNPTAFYLCASTPGQGSYEQYFGPGTRLTVT.

The CDR3 protein is CASSAPRDRGVGEQFF. CDR3 coding DNA: TGCGCCAGCAGCGCGCCGAGGGACAGGGGAGTTGGTGAGCAGTTCTTC. The chain has TRBV4-1 and TRBJ2-1; 10 nucleotides match TRBD1. Germline lookup yields CDR1 MGHRA and CDR2 YSYEKL. J gave up 9 bases and V 5 bases, and 13 bases lay outside the gene matches. The CDR3 has 16 residues.

The V and J genes are TRBV29-1 and TRBJ1-1; a weak D match, TRBD1 (5 bases). V lost 7 bases and J 10 bases, leaving 16 bases between the germline ends. Germline V gene lookup returns CDR1 SQVTM and CDR2 ANQGSEA. The CDR3 has 11 amino acids. The CDR3 spells CSGHREGLAFF. CDR3 nucleotide sequence: TGCAGCGGCCACCGGGAGGGGCTAGCTTTCTTT.

This clone is a singleton in its sample. The chain employs TRBV25-1 and TRBJ2-7; 7 bases fit TRBD1. Trimming at V came to 5 bases and at J to 3 bases, leaving 10 bases not matched to a gene. CDR1 and CDR2 from the germline V gene are MGHDK and SYGVNS. This CDR3 comprises 15 residues. Written as DNA, the CDR3 is TGTGCCAGCAGTCCGATTACTACAGGGGACTACGAGCAGTACTTC. Encoded protein: CASSPITTGDYEQYF.

In this sample, this clone turned up a few times. The V gene is TRBV30, the J gene TRBJ1-1, with D possibly being TRBD1 (5 bases). The CDR3 spans 11 residues. V shed 5 bases and J shed 5 bases, with 9 bases lying between them. Looked up from germline, CDR1 is GTSNPN and CDR2 is SVGIG (reference sequence). CDR3 in amino acids: CAWAGFTEAFF. CDR3 sequence (DNA): TGTGCCTGGGCAGGGTTTACTGAAGCTTTCTTT.

The chain is built from TRBV19 and TRBJ1-5, with 7 bases lining up with TRBD1. This CDR3 region has 16 residues. CDR1 LNHDA and CDR2 SQIVND come from the germline V gene (reference sequence). The V segment lost 0 bases and the J segment 0 bases; nucleotides outside the gene matches: 2. The CDR3: CASSIETGTSNQPQHF. CDR3 sequence (DNA): TGTGCCAGTAGTATAGAGACAGGGACTAGCAATCAGCCCCAGCATTTT.

This clone was counted a few times. V and J are TRBV4-3 and TRBJ2-2, with D tentatively TRBD1 (6 bases). This CDR3 contains 16 residues. The V end was cut by 0 bases, the J end by 6 bases, with 14 bases between. The germline CDR1 and CDR2 sequences are LGHNA and YSLEER. This CDR3 reads CASSQEPRGSAGELFF. CDR3 coding DNA: TGCGCCAGCAGCCAAGAACCCAGGGGCTCCGCCGGGGAGCTGTTTTTT.

The genes are TRBV10-3 and TRBJ1-2; no clear D gene. This CDR3 has 12 amino acids. In germline, CDR1 is ENHRY, CDR2 SYGVKD. V was shortened by 8 bases and J by 5 bases, with 12 bases between the two germline ends. CDR3 protein: CAIHAIEYGYTF. CDR3 nucleotide sequence: TGTGCCATCCACGCCATAGAGTATGGCTACACCTTC.

This sequence joins TRBV30 and TRBJ2-7, with 7 bases that match TRBD1. Trimming took 5 bases from V and 2 from J; bases not matched to a gene: 6. Germline CDR1 GTSNPN, CDR2 SVGIG (reference sequence). CDR3 size: 13 residues. The CDR3 nucleotides read TGTGCCTGGTCCAGGGGGAGTACCTACGAGCAGTACTTC. This encodes CAWSRGSTYEQYF.

The V gene is TRBV10-3, the J gene TRBJ2-1; perhaps TRBD2 as D (7 bases). The CDR3 length is 14 residues. Germline V gene sequence: CDR1 ENHRY, CDR2 SYGVKD. Trimming pared 0 bases from V and 7 bases from J, leaving 10 bases between. The CDR3 protein is CAISESKGGNEQFF. The CDR3 bases are TGTGCCATCAGTGAGTCGAAGGGGGGGAATGAGCAGTTCTTC.

The V call is TRBV6-5, the J call TRBJ1-5; 7 bases are a match to TRBD1. The CDR3 sequence is 15 residues long. Germline lookup yields CDR1 MNHEY and CDR2 SVGAGI. Trimming cost V 6 bases and J 9 bases; bases outside gene matches: 14. For the CDR3, the DNA is TGTGCCAGCAGGGAAAACAGGGGTGGATTGGGGCCCCAGCATTTT. It encodes CASRENRGGLGPQHF.

The chain uses TRBV30 and TRBJ1-1, with a possible D match to TRBD1 (5 bases). The CDR3 spans 14 residues. Trimming took off 0 bases at V and 4 bases at J, with 12 bases between the two ends. Germline V gene sequence: CDR1 GTSNPN, CDR2 SVGIG (reference sequence). The DNA for the CDR3 is TGTGCCTGGAGTGTCAATTTTGGGGCCACTGAAGCTTTCTTT. Translation gives CAWSVNFGATEAFF.

J is TRBJ2-1 and V is TRBV9; the match to TRBD2 covers 8 bases. V gave up 4 bases and J gave up 7 bases; unmatched junction bases: 4. The CDR3 runs to 13 residues. The germline CDR1 and CDR2 sequences are SGDLS and YYNGEE. The CDR3, as DNA: TGTGCCAGCAGCACCGGGGGGGATAATGAGCAGTTCTTC. It encodes CASSTGGDNEQFF.

V gene TRBV6-5 combines with J gene TRBJ2-7, with 7 bases aligning to TRBD2. The germline V gene encodes CDR1 MNHEY and CDR2 SVGAGI. The CDR3 covers 15 residues. Unmatched junction bases numbered 4, after V lost 2 bases and J lost 0 bases. CDR3 sequence: CASSYDGGSSYEQYF. The CDR3 bases are TGTGCCAGCAGTTACGACGGGGGGAGCTCCTACGAGCAGTACTTC.

V and J are TRBV7-9 and TRBJ2-7; 7 nucleotides line up with TRBD2. This CDR3 is 14 amino acids long. V lost 2 bases, J lost 2 bases, and 3 bases stayed unmatched. CDR1 and CDR2 from the germline V gene are SEHNR and FQNEAQ (reference sequence). The CDR3 here is CASSLRDYTYEQYF. The CDR3 region has the DNA TGTGCCAGCAGCTTACGGGACTATACCTACGAGCAGTACTTC. Drawing the rest from reference TRBV7-9 and TRBJ2-7, the complete variable domain is DTGVSQNPRHKITKRGQNVTFRCDPISEHNRLYWYRQTLGQGPEFLTYFQNEAQLEKSRLLSDRFSAERPKGSFSTLEIQRTEQGDSAMYLCASSLRDYTYEQYFGPGTRLTVT.

The table lists this clone with a few counts. This chain uses TRBV27 with TRBJ1-2; D not resolved. The CDR3 is 12 residues long. Germline CDR1 MNHEY, CDR2 SMNVEV (reference sequence). The V end was cut by 8 bases, the J end by 5 bases, with 12 bases between. As DNA, the CDR3 is TGTGCCAGCCGGAATCGGGGTTATGGCTACACCTTC. This translates into CASRNRGYGYTF.

This clone showed up just once. The chain employs TRBV6-4 and TRBJ1-6; D not resolved. CDR3 length equals 16 residues. Looked up from germline, CDR1 is MRHNA and CDR2 is SNTAGT. V lost 6 bases and J lost 5, with 17 bases in between. CDR3 in amino acids: CASSDHGDGDNSPLHF. CDR3 nucleotide sequence: TGTGCCAGCAGCGATCACGGGGATGGAGATAATTCACCCCTCCACTTT.

This clone was observed once. The rearrangement uses TRBV5-4 and TRBJ1-1, with 10 bases aligning to TRBD1. Unmatched junction bases numbered 4, after V lost 0 bases and J lost 5 bases. From germline, CDR1 is SGHNT and CDR2 YYREEE (reference sequence). The CDR3 is 15 amino acids. In DNA form, the CDR3 reads TGTGCCAGCAGCTTGGGAAGACAGGGGGCAACTGAAGCTTTCTTT. Amino acids: CASSLGRQGATEAFF. Filled out from reference TRBV5-4 and TRBJ1-1, the complete variable domain reads ETGVTQSPTHLIKTRGQQVTLRCSSQSGHNTVSWYQQALGQGPQFIFQYYREEENGRGNFPPRFSGLQFPNYSSELNVNALELDDSALYLCASSLGRQGATEAFFGQGTRLTVV.